Shown below are 21 T cell receptor beta chains from a single sample sequenced in a study of blood T cell repertoires in COVID-19. This table comes from immunoSEQ multiplex PCR, and its TCRdb copy is limited to in-frame clones, with some not included. Among around 380,000 clones listed, 80% to 90% were seen once. Specimen: PBMCs or T cells enriched from blood (not recorded which). The receptors derive from a man aged 25-45 years who had recovered from COVID-19.

This clone appeared a few times. DNA of the CDR3: TGTGCCATCAAGGCCGGGACAGTGGAATCACCCCTCCACTTT. This encodes CAIKAGTVESPLHF. V gene TRBV10-3 combines with J gene TRBJ1-6, with 7 bases fitting TRBD1. This CDR3 region has 14 residues. Germline CDR1 is ENHRY and CDR2 is SYGVKD. With 7 bases clipped from V and 10 bases from J, the junction kept 10 bases outside the gene matches.

The chain links TRBV6-1 to TRBJ2-3, with D possibly being TRBD1 (6 bases). The V and J ends lost 4 bases and 2 bases respectively, with 19 bases between them. The CDR3 runs 17 residues. The germline V gene has CDR1 MNHNS and CDR2 SASEGT. The CDR3 bases are TGTGCCAGCAGTGGGCGATTGACAGGCGTTCCCACAGATACGCAGTATTTT. It translates to CASSGRLTGVPTDTQYF.

The chain recombines TRBV28 with TRBJ1-5, with 8 bases aligning to TRBD1. Germline V gives CDR1 MDHEN, CDR2 SYDVKM. The CDR3 runs to 16 residues. After removal of 3 bases from V and 4 bases from J, the junction contained 8 bases not matched to a gene. The CDR3 region has the DNA TGTGCCAGCAGTTTCCCTCCGGGACAGGATAATCAGCCCCAGCATTTT. This encodes CASSFPPGQDNQPQHF.

This chain connects TRBV10-1 to TRBJ2-1, with D maybe TRBD1 (6 bases). Germline V gene lookup returns CDR1 WNHNN and CDR2 SYGVQD (reference sequence). The germline V and J ends were trimmed by 4 bases and 9 bases, with 10 bases remaining between them. CDR3 size: 12 residues. CDR3 nucleotide sequence: TGCGCCAGCAGTGGGGGGCCCTTTGAGCAGTTCTTC. Encoded protein: CASSGGPFEQFF.

This chain links TRBV27 with TRBJ1-6; possibly TRBD1 for D (6 bases). The V gene lost 1 base and the J gene lost 5 bases, with 9 bases spanning the gap. In germline, CDR1 is MNHEY, CDR2 SMNVEV (reference sequence). This CDR3 comprises 15 residues. The CDR3: CASSLFRTDNSPLHF. The CDR3 nucleotides read TGTGCCAGCAGTTTATTTCGGACAGATAATTCACCCCTCCACTTT.

The gene calls are TRBV7-9 and TRBJ2-7; 7 nucleotides line up with TRBD2. There are 17 residues in the CDR3. Losses at the gene ends were 7 bases for V and 0 bases for J; bases not matched to a gene: 15. In germline, CDR1 is SEHNR, CDR2 FQNEAQ (reference sequence). The CDR3 reads CASTIGRTGEVSYEQYF. DNA of the CDR3: TGTGCCAGCACAATCGGGAGGACGGGGGAGGTCTCCTACGAGCAGTACTTC.

Concerning this clone: This same CDR3 is encoded by further DNA sequences in the sample. The gene calls are TRBV5-1 and TRBJ2-2, with 8 positions matching TRBD1. Germline-derived CDR1 and CDR2 are SGHRS and YFSETQ. This CDR3 has 15 amino acids. The trim removed 0 bases at V and 4 bases at J, leaving 2 bases unmatched. CDR3 amino acids: CASSLGQGITGELFF. The DNA for the CDR3 is TGCGCCAGCAGCTTGGGACAGGGGATCACCGGGGAGCTGTTTTTT. Drawing the rest from reference TRBV5-1 and TRBJ2-2, the complete variable domain is KAGVTQTPRYLIKTRGQQVTLSCSPISGHRSVSWYQQTPGQGLQFLFEYFSETQRNKGNFPGRFSGRQFSNSRSEMNVSTLELGDSALYLCASSLGQGITGELFFGEGSRLTVL.

The rearrangement links TRBV4-3 to TRBJ2-7; TRBD1 aligns across 9 bases. Germline lookup yields CDR1 LGHNA and CDR2 YSLEER. Trimming removed 2 bases from V and 6 bases from J; junction bases left unmatched: 14. The CDR3 contains 17 residues. This CDR3 reads CASSQFAPPGQGFEQYF. For the CDR3, the DNA is TGCGCCAGCAGCCAATTCGCCCCGCCGGGACAGGGATTCGAGCAGTACTTC.

For the CDR3, the DNA is TGTGCCAGTCCCCTCTGGGCGAATACCTACGAGCAGTACTTC. This translates into CASPLWANTYEQYF. The V call is TRBV6-5, the J call TRBJ2-7; D remains ambiguous. From germline, CDR1 is MNHEY and CDR2 SVGAGI. Trimming shortened V by 9 bases and J by 2 bases, and 17 bases separated the two germline ends. CDR3 length: 14 amino acids.

The table lists this clone with a count of one. The chain joins TRBV9 to TRBJ1-2; weak D call: TRBD1 (6 bases). Germline V CDR1 and CDR2: SGDLS, YYNGEE. The germline V and J ends were trimmed by 1 base and 5 bases, with 15 bases remaining between them. The length of the CDR3 is 15 residues. This CDR3 is CASSVSGQINYGYTF. DNA for the CDR3: TGTGCCAGCAGCGTATCAGGACAGATTAATTATGGCTACACCTTC.

V is TRBV11-2 and J is TRBJ1-1; D gene uncertain. Germline lookup yields CDR1 SGHAT and CDR2 FQNNGV. Trimming shortened V by 5 bases and J by 4 bases, and 11 bases separated the two germline ends. This CDR3 has 13 residues. The CDR3 DNA reads as TGTGCCAGCAGCCCCCAGTTTTCCACTGAAGCTTTCTTT. Translation gives CASSPQFSTEAFF.

V gene TRBV12-5 combines with J gene TRBJ2-5; 8 bases agree with TRBD1. V was pared by 2 bases and J by 2 bases, with 4 bases of the junction left unmatched. The CDR3 totals 15 residues. Per germline, CDR1 LGHNT and CDR2 FRNRAP. Here the CDR3 reads CASGLSGTGQETQYF. The CDR3 DNA reads as TGTGCTAGTGGTTTGTCGGGGACAGGTCAAGAGACCCAGTACTTC.

This clone was detected once. The chain is built from TRBV7-9 and TRBJ1-1, with D unclear. V lost 8 bases, J lost 0 bases, and 7 bases lay in between. The CDR3 is 12 amino acids. Germline CDR1 is SEHNR and CDR2 is FQNEAQ (reference sequence). CDR3 sequence reads: CASFQVNTEAFF. The DNA for the CDR3 is TGTGCCAGCTTTCAGGTGAACACTGAAGCTTTCTTT.

The gene calls are TRBV9 and TRBJ2-2, with 10 bases lining up with TRBD2. The CDR3 loop spans 15 amino acids. J gave up 6 bases and V 2 bases, and 4 bases lay outside the gene matches. Germline-derived CDR1 and CDR2 are SGDLS and YYNGEE. CDR3 sequence (DNA): TGTGCCAGCAGCGTTAGCGGGGGGTTATCCGGGGAGCTGTTTTTT. This sequence encodes CASSVSGGLSGELFF.

This chain joins TRBV5-1 and TRBJ1-5; no clear D. The germline V gene encodes CDR1 SGHRS and CDR2 YFSETQ. The CDR3 totals 13 residues. The V and J ends lost 2 bases and 11 bases respectively, with 14 bases between them. The CDR3 spells CASSFGPSQAQHF. Here the CDR3 DNA reads TGCGCCAGCAGCTTTGGGCCCTCCCAGGCCCAGCATTTT.

J is TRBJ1-5 and V is TRBV4-3, with D possibly being TRBD1 (6 bases). The CDR3 runs to 16 residues. Trimming stripped 1 base from V and 1 base from J, with 11 bases between. CDR1 LGHNA and CDR2 YSLEER come from the germline V gene. The CDR3 region is CASSQGIGGSNQPQHF. Written as DNA, the CDR3 is TGCGCCAGCAGCCAAGGGATAGGGGGAAGCAATCAGCCCCAGCATTTT.

The chain employs TRBV7-2 and TRBJ1-2, with 7 bases that match TRBD1. This CDR3 is 17 amino acids long. CDR1 and CDR2 from the germline V gene are SGHTA and FQGNSA. The V and J ends lost 3 bases and 2 bases, in that order; junction bases with no gene match: 12. CDR3 in amino acids: CASSLIQGGASNYGYTF. The CDR3 nucleotides read TGTGCCAGCAGCTTGATACAAGGGGGCGCATCCAACTATGGCTACACCTTC.

V is TRBV18 and J is TRBJ2-1, with 7 bases lining up with TRBD1. Germline trimming cut 4 bases from V and 4 bases from J; bases unmatched to any gene: 7. Germline CDR1 KGHSH, CDR2 LQKENI. The CDR3 length is 15 residues. CDR3 sequence: CASSLGQSPYNEQFF. The DNA of the CDR3 is TGTGCCAGCTCACTGGGACAGAGTCCTTACAATGAGCAGTTCTTC.

The V call is TRBV7-8, the J call TRBJ2-5; a possible D gene is TRBD2 (5 bases). The length of the CDR3 is 17 residues. Trimming removed 5 bases from V and 5 bases from J, with 24 bases in between. Per germline, CDR1 SGHVS and CDR2 FQNEAQ. CDR3 DNA: TGTGCCAGCAGCCGAGACCGAGGGCGCTCCCTGAGGGAGACCCAGTACTTC. It encodes CASSRDRGRSLRETQYF.

J is TRBJ1-2 and V is TRBV14, with D possibly TRBD1 on 6 matching bases. This CDR3 is 14 amino acids long. Germline lookup yields CDR1 SGHDN and CDR2 FVKESK. Trimming removed 6 bases at V and 7 bases at J, with 18 bases between. The CDR3 loop is CASSGSLPGVGYTF. CDR3 coding DNA: TGTGCCAGCAGTGGTTCTCTGCCAGGGGTTGGCTACACCTTC.

The chain couples TRBV5-1 to TRBJ2-7; D not resolved. Germline V CDR1 and CDR2: SGHRS, YFSETQ. V was trimmed by 4 bases and J by 2 bases, leaving 16 bases between them. The CDR3 is made up of 15 amino acids. The CDR3 sequence: CASSPGGLKTYEQYF. Written as DNA, the CDR3 is TGCGCCAGCAGCCCTGGTGGCCTTAAGACCTACGAGCAGTACTTC.